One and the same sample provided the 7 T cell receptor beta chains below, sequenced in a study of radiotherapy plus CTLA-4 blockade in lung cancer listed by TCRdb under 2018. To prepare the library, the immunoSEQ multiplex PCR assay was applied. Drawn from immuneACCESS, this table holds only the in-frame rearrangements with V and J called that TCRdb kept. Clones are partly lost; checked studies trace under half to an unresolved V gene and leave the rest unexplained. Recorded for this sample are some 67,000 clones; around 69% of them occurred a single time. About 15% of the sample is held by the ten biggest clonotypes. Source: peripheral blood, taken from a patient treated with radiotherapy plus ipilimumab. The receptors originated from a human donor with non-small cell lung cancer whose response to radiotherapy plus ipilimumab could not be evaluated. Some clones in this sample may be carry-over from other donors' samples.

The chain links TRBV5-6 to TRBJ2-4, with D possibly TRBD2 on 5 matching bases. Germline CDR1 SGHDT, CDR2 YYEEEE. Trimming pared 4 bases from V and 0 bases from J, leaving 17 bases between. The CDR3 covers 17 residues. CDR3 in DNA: TGTGCCAGCAGCCAATTCAGTCTCCGGGGAGCCAAAAACATTCAGTACTTC. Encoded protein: CASSQFSLRGAKNIQYF.

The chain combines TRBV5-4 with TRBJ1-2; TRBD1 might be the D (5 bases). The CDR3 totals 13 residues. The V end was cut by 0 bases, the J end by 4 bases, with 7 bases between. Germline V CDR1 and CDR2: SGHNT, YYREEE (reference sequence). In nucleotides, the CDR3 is TGTGCCAGCAGCTTGGAAACAGGCTATGGCTACACCTTC. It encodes CASSLETGYGYTF.

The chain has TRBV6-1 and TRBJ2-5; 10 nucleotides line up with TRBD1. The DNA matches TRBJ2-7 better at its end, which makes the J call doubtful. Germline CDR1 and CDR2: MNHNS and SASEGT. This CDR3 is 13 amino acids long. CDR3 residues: CASRGQGAYEQYF. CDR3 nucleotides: TGTGCCAGCAGAGGACAGGGGGCCTACGAGCAGTACTTC.

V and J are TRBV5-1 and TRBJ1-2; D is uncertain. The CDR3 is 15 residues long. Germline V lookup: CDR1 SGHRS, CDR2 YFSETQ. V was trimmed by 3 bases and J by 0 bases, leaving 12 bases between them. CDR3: CASSSLRGSNYGYTF. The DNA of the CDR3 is TGCGCCAGCAGCTCCCTGAGAGGGTCTAACTATGGCTACACCTTC.

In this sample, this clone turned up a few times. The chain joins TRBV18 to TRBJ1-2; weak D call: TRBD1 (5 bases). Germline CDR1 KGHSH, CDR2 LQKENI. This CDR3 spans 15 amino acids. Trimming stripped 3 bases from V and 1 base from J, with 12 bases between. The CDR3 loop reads CASSPGGTNNYGYTF. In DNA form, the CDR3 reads TGTGCCAGCTCACCTGGGGGGACTAATAACTATGGCTACACCTTC. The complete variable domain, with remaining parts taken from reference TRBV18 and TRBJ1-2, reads NAGVMQNPRHLVRRRGQEARLRCSPMKGHSHVYWYRQLPEEGLKFMVYLQKENIIDESGMPKERFSAEFPKEGPSILRIQQVVRGDSAAYFCASSPGGTNNYGYTFGSGTRLTVV.

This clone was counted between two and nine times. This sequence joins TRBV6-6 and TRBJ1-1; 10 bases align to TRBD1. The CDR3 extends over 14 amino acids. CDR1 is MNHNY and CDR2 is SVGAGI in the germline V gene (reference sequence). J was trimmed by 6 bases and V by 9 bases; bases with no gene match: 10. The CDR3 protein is CASRFGTGAPEAFF. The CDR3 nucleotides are TGTGCCAGTCGTTTCGGGACAGGGGCCCCTGAAGCTTTCTTT.

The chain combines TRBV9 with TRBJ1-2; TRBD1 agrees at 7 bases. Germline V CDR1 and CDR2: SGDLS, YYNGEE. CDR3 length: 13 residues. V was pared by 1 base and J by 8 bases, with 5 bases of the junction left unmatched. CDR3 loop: CASSVQGVFGYTF. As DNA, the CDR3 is TGTGCCAGCAGCGTACAGGGGGTGTTCGGCTACACCTTC.